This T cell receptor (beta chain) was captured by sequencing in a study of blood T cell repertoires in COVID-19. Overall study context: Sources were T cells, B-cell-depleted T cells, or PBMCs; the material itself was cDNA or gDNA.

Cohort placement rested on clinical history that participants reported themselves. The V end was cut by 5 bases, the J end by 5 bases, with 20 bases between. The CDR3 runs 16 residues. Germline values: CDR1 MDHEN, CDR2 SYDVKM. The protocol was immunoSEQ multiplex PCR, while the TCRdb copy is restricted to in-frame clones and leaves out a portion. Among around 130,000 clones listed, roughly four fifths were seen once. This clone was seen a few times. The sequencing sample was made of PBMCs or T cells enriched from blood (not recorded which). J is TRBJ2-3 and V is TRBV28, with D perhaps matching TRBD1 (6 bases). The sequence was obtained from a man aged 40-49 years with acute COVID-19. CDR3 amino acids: CASSPLQGLEGDTQYF. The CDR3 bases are TGTGCCAGCAGTCCCCTACAGGGTCTCGAAGGAGATACGCAGTATTTT. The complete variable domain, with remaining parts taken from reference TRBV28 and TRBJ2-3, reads DVKVTQSSRYLVKRTGEKVFLECVQDMDHENMFWYRQDPGLGLRLIYFSYDVKMKEKGDIPEGYSVSREKKERFSLILESASTNQTSMYLCASSPLQGLEGDTQYFGPGTRLTVL.